Following are 20 T cell receptor beta chains from one sample sequenced in a study of graft-versus-host responses after intestinal transplantation. The protocol was immunoSEQ multiplex PCR, while the TCRdb copy is restricted to in-frame clones and leaves out a portion. The repertoire holds some 82,000 clones, with around 87% as singletons. No antigens are known for them. Sequencing was performed on unstimulated CD8+ T cells sorted from spleen or lymph node cells, taken before transplant. Receptors originate from a human donor who was the organ donor for an intestinal transplant.

This clone occurred a few times. This chain joins TRBV5-1 and TRBJ2-7; TRBD1 is a possible D gene (6 bases). The length of the CDR3 is 15 residues. Trimming left V 3 bases short and J 3 bases short, with 16 bases between. Germline-derived CDR1 and CDR2 are SGHRS and YFSETQ. In DNA form, the CDR3 reads TGCGCCAGCAGCTCACTACAGGGCGTCAGCTACGAGCAGTACTTC. Translated, it gives CASSSLQGVSYEQYF.

V and J are TRBV5-1 and TRBJ1-2, with D tentatively TRBD1 (5 bases). The CDR3 contains 16 residues. V lost 1 base and J lost 4, with 17 bases in between. In germline, CDR1 is SGHRS, CDR2 YFSETQ. The CDR3 loop reads CASSLPTGMRGYGYTF. In DNA form, the CDR3 reads TGCGCCAGCAGCTTGCCGACCGGGATGAGGGGCTATGGCTACACCTTC.

V usage is TRBV28 and J usage is TRBJ1-1; maybe TRBD1 (5 bases). V was clipped by 6 bases and J by 3 bases, with 11 bases between them. Germline CDR1 reads MDHEN; CDR2 reads SYDVKM. This CDR3 region has 13 residues. CDR3 in amino acids: CASSRPGDTEAFF. The CDR3 DNA reads TGTGCCAGCAGCAGACCGGGGGACACTGAAGCTTTCTTT.

The V and J genes are TRBV9 and TRBJ1-3; D is unresolved. From germline, CDR1 is SGDLS and CDR2 YYNGEE. This CDR3 contains 14 residues. V gave up 6 bases and J gave up 0 bases, with 10 bases separating them. The CDR3 sequence is CASTGTSSGNTIYF. The DNA for the CDR3 is TGTGCCAGCACAGGCACCTCCTCTGGAAACACCATATATTTT.

This rearrangement joins TRBV9 to TRBJ2-3, with 9 positions matching TRBD1. CDR1 is SGDLS, CDR2 YYNGEE, per germline. This CDR3 spans 17 amino acids. The ends lost 4 bases at V and 1 base at J; junction bases unmatched: 10. Here the CDR3 DNA reads TGTGCCAGCAGCCTAGGACAGGGGATGTCTGGCACAGATACGCAGTATTTT. It yields the protein CASSLGQGMSGTDTQYF.

V usage is TRBV7-8 and J usage is TRBJ2-7; 13 positions agree with TRBD2. Germline lookup yields CDR1 SGHVS and CDR2 FQNEAQ. V lost 5 bases to trimming and J lost 3 bases; unmatched junction nucleotides: 4. This CDR3 region has 15 residues. CDR3 coding DNA: TGTGCCAGCAGCCGTGGACTAGCGGGGGACTACGAGCAGTACTTC. Translation: CASSRGLAGDYEQYF.

The rearrangement joins TRBV7-9 to TRBJ2-7; possible D gene TRBD1, 6 bases. This CDR3 has 14 residues. Germline V gene lookup returns CDR1 SEHNR and CDR2 FQNEAQ (reference sequence). The ends were cut back, 5 bases at V and 3 bases at J, with 14 bases in the middle. Here the CDR3 DNA reads TGTGCCAGCAGCCCGCCGGACAGATTCTACGAGCAGTACTTC. It specifies CASSPPDRFYEQYF.

The chain recombines TRBV4-1 with TRBJ2-5; D might be TRBD1 (6 bases). This CDR3 has 15 amino acids. Germline V gene lookup returns CDR1 MGHRA and CDR2 YSYEKL. V was cut by 1 base and J by 1 base, with 10 bases left in between. In DNA, the CDR3 is TGCGCCAGCAGCCAAGCCGGGACAAGCCAAGAGACCCAGTACTTC. Its translation: CASSQAGTSQETQYF.

Only a few counts were recorded for this clone. This chain joins TRBV2 and TRBJ2-2, with D possibly being TRBD1 (5 bases). Germline loops: CDR1 SNHLY, CDR2 FYNNEI. The CDR3 totals 14 residues. V was trimmed by 7 bases and J by 5 bases, leaving 14 bases between them. The chain's CDR3 is CASIVRGGTGELFF. The CDR3, as DNA: TGTGCCAGCATTGTTAGGGGCGGAACCGGGGAGCTGTTTTTT.

J is TRBJ1-6 and V is TRBV25-1; D call uncertain. V was cut by 5 bases and J by 3 bases, with 8 bases left in between. The V gene's germline CDR1 is MGHDK and CDR2 SYGVNS. The CDR3 has 14 residues. In nucleotides, the CDR3 is TGTGCCAGCAGTCCCCAGAACTATAATTCACCCCTCCACTTT. It codes for CASSPQNYNSPLHF. Supplemented by reference TRBV25-1 and TRBJ1-6, the full variable domain reads EADIYQTPRYLVIGTGKKITLECSQTMGHDKMYWYQQDPGMELHLIHYSYGVNSTEKGDLSSESTVSRIRTEHFPLTLESARPSHTSQYLCASSPQNYNSPLHFGNGTRLTVT.

This clone was observed a handful of times. The gene calls are TRBV19 and TRBJ1-2; D is unclear. The CDR3 consists of 10 residues. V dropped 8 bases and J dropped 5 bases, with 6 bases sitting between them. Germline lookup yields CDR1 LNHDA and CDR2 SQIVND (reference sequence). CDR3 coding DNA: TGTGCCAGTTATCTTTATGGCTACACCTTC. As protein: CASYLYGYTF.

J is TRBJ1-6 and V is TRBV6-5, with a possible D match to TRBD1 (5 bases). This CDR3 spans 15 amino acids. The germline V and J ends were trimmed by 6 bases and 10 bases, with 19 bases remaining between them. Germline V lookup: CDR1 MNHEY, CDR2 SVGAGI. CDR3 DNA sequence: TGTGCCAGCAGCCGCCGGGGGAGGGCAAGGTCACCCCTCCACTTT. Its translation is CASSRRGRARSPLHF.

V is TRBV4-1 and J is TRBJ1-1; D gene uncertain. V lost 0 bases to trimming and J lost 4 bases, with 6 bases between them. This CDR3 has 13 amino acids. The germline CDR1 and CDR2 sequences are MGHRA and YSYEKL. The CDR3 region is CASSQDRGTEAFF. The CDR3 DNA reads as TGCGCCAGCAGCCAAGATCGTGGCACTGAAGCTTTCTTT.

The J gene is TRBJ1-1, the V gene TRBV27; possible D gene TRBD1, 6 bases. CDR3 size: 15 residues. The germline CDR1 and CDR2 sequences are MNHEY and SMNVEV (reference sequence). Trimming took 2 bases from V and 5 from J, leaving 15 bases between them. CDR3 region: CASSLRGGVFTEAFF. For the CDR3, the DNA is TGTGCCAGCAGTTTACGCGGGGGCGTATTTACTGAAGCTTTCTTT.

This chain links TRBV5-4 with TRBJ1-2; D remains ambiguous. Germline CDR1 is SGHNT and CDR2 is YYREEE (reference sequence). This CDR3 has 12 amino acids. Trimming took off 4 bases at V and 9 bases at J, with 13 bases between the two ends. The CDR3 nucleotides read TGTGCCAGCAGCGGGTCGGTGTCTCGCTACACCTTC. Encoded protein: CASSGSVSRYTF.

This chain uses TRBV28 with TRBJ2-7; 10 positions agree with TRBD2. There are 13 residues in the CDR3. CDR1 is MDHEN, CDR2 SYDVKM, per germline. The ends lost 10 bases at V and 2 bases at J; junction bases unmatched: 5. CDR3 nucleotides: TGTGCCATAGCGGGGGGACTCACCTACGAGCAGTACTTC. Protein product: CAIAGGLTYEQYF. The complete variable domain, with remaining parts taken from reference TRBV28 and TRBJ2-7, reads DVKVTQSSRYLVKRTGEKVFLECVQDMDHENMFWYRQDPGLGLRLIYFSYDVKMKEKGDIPEGYSVSREKKERFSLILESASTNQTSMYLCAIAGGLTYEQYFGPGTRLTVT.

This rearrangement joins TRBV2 to TRBJ1-3; D is undetermined. The CDR3 has 16 residues. V was shortened by 2 bases and J by 1 base, with 12 bases between the two germline ends. Germline V gene data show CDR1 as SNHLY and CDR2 as FYNNEI. The CDR3 region has the DNA TGTGCCAGCAGTGAAACGGCCGGGGAATCTGGAAACACCATATATTTT. It yields the protein CASSETAGESGNTIYF.

The chain links TRBV5-1 to TRBJ1-2; weak D call: TRBD1 (6 bases). CDR1 is SGHRS, CDR2 YFSETQ, per germline. Trimming took 2 bases from V and 5 from J, leaving 13 bases between them. The CDR3 covers 14 residues. CDR3 in DNA: TGCGCCAGCAGCTTATACGACAGGCTTTATGGCTACACCTTC. The encoded protein is CASSLYDRLYGYTF.

The rearrangement uses TRBV28 and TRBJ1-1; the D gene is possibly TRBD1 (6 bases). CDR3 length equals 13 residues. Germline V gene sequence: CDR1 MDHEN, CDR2 SYDVKM. Trimming stripped 7 bases from V and 10 bases from J, with 19 bases between. The CDR3 loop is CASTPGGLFLAFF. The CDR3 nucleotides are TGTGCCAGCACCCCTGGGGGGCTCTTTTTAGCTTTCTTT. Combining the CDR3 with reference TRBV28 and TRBJ1-1 gives the whole variable domain DVKVTQSSRYLVKRTGEKVFLECVQDMDHENMFWYRQDPGLGLRLIYFSYDVKMKEKGDIPEGYSVSREKKERFSLILESASTNQTSMYLCASTPGGLFLAFFGQGTRLTVV.

This clone was detected only once. The chain recombines TRBV10-3 with TRBJ2-5; 11 bases match TRBD2. CDR1 is ENHRY and CDR2 is SYGVKD in the germline V gene. V lost 8 bases, J lost 5 bases, and 7 bases stayed unmatched. CDR3 length equals 14 residues. CDR3 nucleotide sequence: TGTGCCATCTCAACTAGCGGGGGAGTGGAGACCCAGTACTTC. Translating gives CAISTSGGVETQYF.